The next 14 T cell receptor beta chains were all read from a single sample in a study of vaccination effects on CD4 cells after COVID-19. No antigen has been identified for these receptors. Measured with immunoSEQ multiplex PCR; TCRdb has only the in-frame clones, and not every one. This sample carries tens of thousands of clones, just under 80% of them seen once, and the ten largest clones take 2%. Prior to sequencing, the ViraFEST assay stimulated PBMC with viral peptide pools, which expanded the antigen-specific CD4+ T cells. Having been cultured for 10 days, the cells underwent CD4+ T cell isolation. Everyone in the study got two shots of either the BNT162b2 or mRNA-1273 vaccine. The sequencing used CD4+ T cells from PBMCs cultured with HCoV-OC43 spike peptides, collected after COVID-19 vaccination. Indicated subset: HCoV-OC43 spike overlapping peptide pool stimulation. The source is a human donor who received a COVID-19 vaccine.

This clone was counted a single time. The rearrangement links TRBV6-5 to TRBJ1-5; weak D call: TRBD1 (5 bases). The CDR3 is 15 amino acids. Germline V CDR1 and CDR2: MNHEY, SVGAGI. Trimming took off 4 bases at V and 3 bases at J, with 13 bases between the two ends. CDR3: CASSSLGDLNQPQHF. CDR3 nucleotide sequence: TGTGCCAGCAGTTCCCTCGGGGACCTCAATCAGCCCCAGCATTTT.

V and J are TRBV4-1 and TRBJ2-1; TRBD2 agrees at 7 bases. J was trimmed by 4 bases and V by 1 base; bases with no gene match: 7. From germline, CDR1 is MGHRA and CDR2 YSYEKL. The CDR3 loop spans 16 amino acids. CDR3 DNA: TGCGCCAGCAGCCAAGTGGGGGGGAATGTTTACAATGAGCAGTTCTTC. It encodes CASSQVGGNVYNEQFF.

V is TRBV19 and J is TRBJ1-5, with D maybe TRBD1 (5 bases). CDR1 is LNHDA and CDR2 is SQIVND in the germline V gene (reference sequence). V lost 5 bases and J lost 1, with 9 bases in between. This CDR3 contains 14 residues. The CDR3 DNA follows: TGTGCCAGTAGTGAACGACAGAGCAATCAGCCCCAGCATTTT. Translated: CASSERQSNQPQHF.

V usage is TRBV7-3 and J usage is TRBJ2-3, with 7 bases matching TRBD1. Trimming cost V 5 bases and J 3 bases; bases outside gene matches: 5. This CDR3 contains 14 residues. CDR1 and CDR2 (germline): SGHTA, FQGTGA. The CDR3 region has the DNA TGTGCCAGCAGCCTACAGGGGTCGACAGATACGCAGTATTTT. Translation: CASSLQGSTDTQYF. Full variable domain (remainder filled in from reference TRBV7-3 and TRBJ2-3): GAGVSQTPSNKVTEKGKYVELRCDPISGHTALYWYRQSLGQGPEFLIYFQGTGAADDSGLPNDRFFAVRPEGSVSTLKIQRTERGDSAVYLCASSLQGSTDTQYFGPGTRLTVL.

The V and J genes are TRBV6-6 and TRBJ2-7, with 16 bases lining up with TRBD2. Germline V gene lookup returns CDR1 MNHNY and CDR2 SVGAGI (reference sequence). V trimming: 6 bases; J trimming: 7 bases; junction bases outside the gene matches: 9. The CDR3 has 16 residues. CDR3 region: CASRPGLAGGPREQYV. CDR3 nucleotides: TGTGCCAGCAGGCCGGGACTAGCGGGGGGGCCTCGAGAGCAGTACGTC.

The chain uses TRBV7-8 and TRBJ2-7; D may be TRBD1 (5 bases). Germline V CDR1 and CDR2: SGHVS, FQNEAQ. The CDR3 length is 17 residues. Trimming took 2 bases from V and 3 from J, leaving 20 bases between them. The CDR3 here is CASSLLSGWAQGYEQYV. The CDR3 DNA reads as TGTGCCAGCAGCTTATTATCGGGTTGGGCCCAGGGCTACGAGCAGTACGTC.

This clone was observed a handful of times. V gene TRBV6-5 combines with J gene TRBJ1-5; D ambiguous. The CDR3 consists of 13 residues. Germline CDR1 MNHEY, CDR2 SVGAGI. The V and J ends lost 0 bases and 5 bases respectively, with 5 bases between them. CDR3 in DNA: TGTGCCAGCAGTTACTCGGCAGATCAGCCCCAGCATTTT. As protein: CASSYSADQPQHF.

V usage is TRBV5-6 and J usage is TRBJ1-1; D is unclear. The CDR3 runs 13 residues. V lost 0 bases to trimming and J lost 1 base, with 4 bases between them. Germline V lookup: CDR1 SGHDT, CDR2 YYEEEE. The CDR3 here is CASSLGGNTEAFF. As DNA, the CDR3 is TGTGCCAGCAGCTTGGGGGGGAACACTGAAGCTTTCTTT.

The chain links TRBV12-3 or TRBV12-4 to TRBJ2-5; 7 bases are shared with TRBD1. CDR3 length equals 13 residues. The V gene end was trimmed by 7 bases and the J gene end by 4 bases; junction bases not matched to a gene: 6. The CDR3 spells CASNPTGLETQYF. CDR3 DNA sequence: TGTGCCAGCAACCCGACAGGGTTAGAGACCCAGTACTTC.

The chain combines TRBV6-1 with TRBJ1-6; D perhaps matches TRBD1 (6 bases). CDR3 length: 16 amino acids. Trimming pared 2 bases from V and 7 bases from J, leaving 15 bases between. Germline V CDR1 and CDR2: MNHNS, SASEGT. The CDR3 region has the DNA TGTGCCAGCAGTGAATACGGGACATCCTTCAATTCACCCCTCCACTTT. Amino acid sequence: CASSEYGTSFNSPLHF.

The chain carries TRBV14 and TRBJ1-4; possible D gene TRBD1, 6 bases. V shed 0 bases and J shed 8 bases, with 16 bases lying between them. CDR3 length equals 16 residues. Germline V gene sequence: CDR1 SGHDN, CDR2 FVKESK. CDR3 nucleotide sequence: TGTGCCAGCAGCCAAGAGTCGGGGGCCTTGGGAGAAAAACTGTTTTTT. This sequence encodes CASSQESGALGEKLFF.

This clone was seen a few times. Germline and junction disagree at one end, which may indicate a read error. The chain recombines TRBV7-3 with TRBJ1-4; D gene uncertain. This CDR3 is built from 8 residues. Looked up from germline, CDR1 is SGHTA and CDR2 is FQGTGA. Here the CDR3 DNA reads TGTGCCAGCAGCTTAGGGCTTTTT. Translated, it gives CASSLGLF.

The chain employs TRBV28 and TRBJ1-1, with D unclear. The CDR3 spans 13 residues. The V end was cut by 5 bases, the J end by 2 bases, with 9 bases between. The germline V gene encodes CDR1 MDHEN and CDR2 SYDVKM. The CDR3 DNA is TGTGCCAGCAGTCGGACGGGCAACACTGAAGCTTTCTTT. Amino acid sequence: CASSRTGNTEAFF.

The CDR3 loop reads CASSYSGQGYEQYV. CDR3 sequence (DNA): TGTGCCAGCAGTTACTCGGGACAGGGCTACGAGCAGTACGTC. The rearrangement joins TRBV6-2 or TRBV6-3 to TRBJ2-7; 9 nucleotides agree with TRBD1. The CDR3 covers 14 residues. After removal of 0 bases from V and 3 bases from J, the junction contained 0 bases not matched to a gene. CDR1 is MNHEY, CDR2 SVGEGT, per germline.